Listed below are T cell receptor beta chains from one sample, sequenced in a study of identical twins. TCRdb recomputed calls from the 5' RACE reads with MiXCR, one row per CDR3 protein. The sample includes 750,000 to 950,000 distinct CDR3 sequences, 10% to 15% of them seen just once. A further study also used this sample, focusing on yellow fever vaccine responses in identical twins.

The sequencing sample was made of PBMCs. The source is a young woman in good health. Each CDR3 is given without its conserved first and last residue. Each record gives: V gene, clone size, J gene, CDR3 protein. Clone size is given for some rows only: seen once, a few or many times, or a class if the clone is expanded.

V: TRBV29-1; size: few; J: TRBJ1-2; CDR3: SVEERAGSLYGYT
V: TRBV29-1; size: .; J: TRBJ1-2; CDR3: SARVDSYYGYT
V: TRBV12-3/TRBV12-4; size: many; J: TRBJ1-1; CDR3: ASGPGGTEAF
V: TRBV7-6; size: few; J: TRBJ2-2; CDR3: ASSTSIPGLAGHWGGELF
V: TRBV21-1; size: few; J: TRBJ2-5; CDR3: ASSKAWGDQETQY
V: TRBV24-1; size: .; J: TRBJ2-2; CDR3: ATSDSFWMGEDTGELF
V: TRBV10-1; size: .; J: TRBJ1-6; CDR3: ASSPGTKGSPLH
V: TRBV7-2; size: .; J: TRBJ1-1; CDR3: ASSIAGGVGTEAF
V: TRBV29-1; size: .; J: TRBJ2-1; CDR3: SVVTTGAYNEQF
V: TRBV12-3/TRBV12-4; size: .; J: TRBJ1-5; CDR3: ASSPRPQPQH
V: TRBV7-8; size: many; J: TRBJ2-2; CDR3: ASSPEDLLWGAGELF
V: TRBV27; size: .; J: TRBJ2-3; CDR3: ASSFRSGFRTDTQY
V: TRBV18; size: .; J: TRBJ2-5; CDR3: ASSPSTFGETQY
V: TRBV10-3; size: few; J: TRBJ2-7; CDR3: AIGGPGVAEQY
V: TRBV6-5; size: .; J: TRBJ1-1; CDR3: ASRTGVSEAF